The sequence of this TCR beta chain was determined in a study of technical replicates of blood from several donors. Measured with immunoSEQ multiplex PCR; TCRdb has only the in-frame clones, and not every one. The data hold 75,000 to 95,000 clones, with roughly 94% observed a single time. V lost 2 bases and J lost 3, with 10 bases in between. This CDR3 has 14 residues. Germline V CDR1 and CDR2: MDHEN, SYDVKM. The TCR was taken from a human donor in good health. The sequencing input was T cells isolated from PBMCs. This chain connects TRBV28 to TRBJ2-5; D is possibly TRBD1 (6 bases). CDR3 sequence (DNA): TGTGCCAGCAGTTTAGAACAGGGAAAAGAGACCCAGTACTTC. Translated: CASSLEQGKETQYF.